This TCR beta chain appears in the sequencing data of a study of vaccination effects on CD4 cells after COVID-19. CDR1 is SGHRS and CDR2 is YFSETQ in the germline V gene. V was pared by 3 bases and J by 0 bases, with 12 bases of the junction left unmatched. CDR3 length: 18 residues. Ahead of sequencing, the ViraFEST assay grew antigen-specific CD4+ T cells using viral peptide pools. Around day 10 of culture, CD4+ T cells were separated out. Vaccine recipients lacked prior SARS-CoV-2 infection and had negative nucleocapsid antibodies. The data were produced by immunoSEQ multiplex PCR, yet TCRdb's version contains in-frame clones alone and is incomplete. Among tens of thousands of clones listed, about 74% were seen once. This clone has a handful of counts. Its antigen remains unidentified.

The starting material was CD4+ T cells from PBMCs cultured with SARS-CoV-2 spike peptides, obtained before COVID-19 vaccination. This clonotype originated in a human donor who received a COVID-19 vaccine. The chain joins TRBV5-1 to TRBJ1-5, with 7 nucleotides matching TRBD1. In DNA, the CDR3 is TGCGCCAGCAGCTACCGGACAGGCGGGGAATATAGCAATCAGCCCCAGCATTTT. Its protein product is CASSYRTGGEYSNQPQHF.